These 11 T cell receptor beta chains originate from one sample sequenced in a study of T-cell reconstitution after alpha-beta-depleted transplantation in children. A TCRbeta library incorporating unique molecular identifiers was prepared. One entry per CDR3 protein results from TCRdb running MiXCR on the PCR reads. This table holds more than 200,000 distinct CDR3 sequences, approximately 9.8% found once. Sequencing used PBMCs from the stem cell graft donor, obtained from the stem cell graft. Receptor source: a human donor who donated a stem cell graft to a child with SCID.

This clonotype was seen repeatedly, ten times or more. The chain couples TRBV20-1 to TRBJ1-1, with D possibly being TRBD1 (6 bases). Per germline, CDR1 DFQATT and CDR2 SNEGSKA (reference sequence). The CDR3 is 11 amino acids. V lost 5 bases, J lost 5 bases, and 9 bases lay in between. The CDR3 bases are TGCAGTGCTGGGGGCGCGACTGAAGCTTTCTTT. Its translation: CSAGGATEAFF.

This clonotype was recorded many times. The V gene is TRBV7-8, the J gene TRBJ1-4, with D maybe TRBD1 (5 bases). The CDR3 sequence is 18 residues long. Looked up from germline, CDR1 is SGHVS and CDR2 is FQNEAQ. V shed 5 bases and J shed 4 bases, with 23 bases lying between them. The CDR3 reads CASSPLGGQGGRNEKLFF. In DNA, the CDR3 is TGTGCCAGCAGCCCCCTTGGTGGGCAGGGAGGTCGTAATGAAAAACTGTTTTTT.

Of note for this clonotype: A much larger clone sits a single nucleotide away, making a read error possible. Here the CDR3 DNA reads TGTTCCAGCAGCCTCCCTTCTGATGGGGCCGAGCAGTACTTC. It codes for CSSSLPSDGAEQYF. This chain links TRBV6-2 or TRBV6-3 with TRBJ2-7; maybe TRBD1 (5 bases). The CDR3 has 14 amino acids. Germline lookup yields CDR1 MNHEY and CDR2 SVGEGT.

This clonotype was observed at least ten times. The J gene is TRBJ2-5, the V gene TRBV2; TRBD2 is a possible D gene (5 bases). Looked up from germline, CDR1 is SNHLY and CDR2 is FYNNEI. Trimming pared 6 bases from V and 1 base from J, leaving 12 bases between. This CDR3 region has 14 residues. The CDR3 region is CASRTRVGQETQYF. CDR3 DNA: TGTGCCAGCAGAACGAGGGTGGGCCAAGAGACCCAGTACTTC.

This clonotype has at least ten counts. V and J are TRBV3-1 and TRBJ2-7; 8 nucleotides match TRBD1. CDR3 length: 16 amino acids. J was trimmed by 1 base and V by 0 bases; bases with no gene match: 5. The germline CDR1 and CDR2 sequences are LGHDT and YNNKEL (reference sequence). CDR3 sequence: CASSQDFRDRSYEQYF. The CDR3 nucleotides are TGTGCCAGCAGCCAAGATTTCAGGGACAGGTCCTACGAGCAGTACTTC.

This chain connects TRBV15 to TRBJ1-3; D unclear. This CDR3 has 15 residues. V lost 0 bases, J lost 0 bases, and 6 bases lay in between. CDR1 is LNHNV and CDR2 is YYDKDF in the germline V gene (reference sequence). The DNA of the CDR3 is TGTGCCACCAGCAGAGACGTCTACTCTGGAAACACCATATATTTT. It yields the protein CATSRDVYSGNTIYF.

The CDR3 DNA sequence: TGTGCCAGCAGTTACTCTAGGGCTGGGGACTATAATTCACCCCTCCACTTT. This encodes CASSYSRAGDYNSPLHF. The chain couples TRBV6-5 to TRBJ1-6; no firm D call. CDR3 length: 17 residues. Germline V lookup: CDR1 MNHEY, CDR2 SVGAGI. V was clipped by 0 bases and J by 3 bases, with 12 bases between them.

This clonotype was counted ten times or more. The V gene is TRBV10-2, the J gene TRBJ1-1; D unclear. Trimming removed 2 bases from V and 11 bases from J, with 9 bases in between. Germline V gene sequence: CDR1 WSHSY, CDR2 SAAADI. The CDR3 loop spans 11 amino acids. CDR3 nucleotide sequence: TGCGCCAGCAGTGAGCTACGGAAGGCTTTCTTT. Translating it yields CASSELRKAFF.

For the CDR3, the DNA is TGTGCCAGCAGCCACGGGGGGGGTGTCACAGATACGCAGTATTTT. The encoded protein is CASSHGGGVTDTQYF. The chain has TRBV7-2 and TRBJ2-3; 8 bases agree with TRBD2. The J segment lost 2 bases and the V segment lost 5 bases, leaving 6 bases of the junction unmatched. CDR3 length: 15 amino acids. Germline lookup yields CDR1 SGHTA and CDR2 FQGNSA.

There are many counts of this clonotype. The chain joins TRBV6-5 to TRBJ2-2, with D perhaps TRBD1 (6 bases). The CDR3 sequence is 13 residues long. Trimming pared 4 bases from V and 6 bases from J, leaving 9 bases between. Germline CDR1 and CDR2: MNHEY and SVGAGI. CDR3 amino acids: CASSLTGPGELFF. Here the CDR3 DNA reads TGTGCCAGCAGTTTAACAGGGCCCGGGGAGCTGTTTTTT.

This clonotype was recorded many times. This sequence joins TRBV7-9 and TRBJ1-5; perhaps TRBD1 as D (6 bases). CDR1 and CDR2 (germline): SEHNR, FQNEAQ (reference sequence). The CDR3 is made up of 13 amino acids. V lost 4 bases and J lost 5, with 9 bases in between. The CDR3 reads CASSSGADQPQHF. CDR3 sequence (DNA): TGTGCCAGCAGCTCGGGGGCCGATCAGCCCCAGCATTTT. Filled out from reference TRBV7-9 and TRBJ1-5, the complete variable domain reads DTGVSQNPRHKITKRGQNVTFRCDPISEHNRLYWYRQTLGQGPEFLTYFQNEAQLEKSRLLSDRFSAERPKGSFSTLEIQRTEQGDSAMYLCASSSGADQPQHFGDGTRLSIL.